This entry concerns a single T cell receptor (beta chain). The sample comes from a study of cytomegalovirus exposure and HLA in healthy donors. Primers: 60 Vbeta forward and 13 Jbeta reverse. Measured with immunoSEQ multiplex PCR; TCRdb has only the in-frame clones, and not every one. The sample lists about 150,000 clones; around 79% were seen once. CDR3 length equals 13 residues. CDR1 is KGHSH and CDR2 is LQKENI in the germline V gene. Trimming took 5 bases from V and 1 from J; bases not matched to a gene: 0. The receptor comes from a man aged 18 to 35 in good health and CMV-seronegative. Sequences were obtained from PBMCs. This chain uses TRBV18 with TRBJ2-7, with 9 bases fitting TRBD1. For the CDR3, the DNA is TGTGCCAGCTCAGGGACAGGGTCCTACGAGCAGTACTTC. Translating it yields CASSGTGSYEQYF. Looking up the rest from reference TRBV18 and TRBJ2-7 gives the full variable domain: NAGVMQNPRHLVRRRGQEARLRCSPMKGHSHVYWYRQLPEEGLKFMVYLQKENIIDESGMPKERFSAEFPKEGPSILRIQQVVRGDSAAYFCASSGTGSYEQYFGPGTRLTVT.